The sequence of this TCR beta chain was determined in a study of human T cells and chemical hapten exposure. Study details: Diagnoses of alopecia areata, totalis or universalis occurred in mostly female patients. Study results and caveats: The donors suffered from alopecia, so their immune response may not match that of healthy people.

TCRdb recomputed calls from the RACE reads with MiXCR, one row per CDR3 protein. The top ten hold under 8.5% of the sample, which has fewer than 200,000 distinct CDR3 sequences, around 24% seen once. Time point specified: patch test 1, 2 weeks after DPC sensitization. The treatment here: therapeutic diphenylcyclopropenone sensitization with weekly scalp DPC. V was trimmed by 8 bases and J by 5 bases, leaving 19 bases between them. This CDR3 contains 15 residues. CDR1 and CDR2 from the germline V gene are MNHNS and SASEGT. In this sample, this clonotype turned up many times. Its antigen is still unknown.

Specimen: whole blood, collected in connection with sensitization to the hapten diphenylcyclopropenone (DPC). The sequence was obtained from a woman aged 45-59 years with alopecia areata. Some clones in this sample may be carry-over from other donors' samples. This chain connects TRBV6-1 to TRBJ2-1; tentatively, D is TRBD1 (6 bases). Here the CDR3 DNA reads TGTGCCAGCGGCTGGACAGAGGGTAACAACAATGAGCAGTTCTTC. Its protein is CASGWTEGNNNEQFF.